The clone carrying this T cell receptor delta chain was seen more than once but under ten times. Its specificity is unknown. The V gene lost 0 bases and the J gene lost 0 bases, with 16 bases spanning the gap. The CDR3 extends over 17 amino acids. Germline V gene data show CDR1 as GEAIGNYY and CDR2 as EKD. The data were taken from a study of Vδ1+ human thymocytes. Overall study findings and caveats: Thymic delta-chain repertoires held 15% to 20% Vdelta2 sequences and few Vdelta3, despite high sort purity. Thymic TRG and TRD repertoires appeared highly polyclonal, with Gaussian CDR3 length distributions.

Sequences come from RNA converted to cDNA by reverse transcription. CDR3 amplicons came from multiplex PCR with pooled V-gene forward and constant-region reverse primers. TCRdb re-analyzed the multiplex PCR reads via CATT. The table records over 20,000 delta-chain clones, approximately 8.8% of them present only once. This rearrangement joins TRDV2 to TRDJ1, with D uncertain. The sequencing sample was made of Vdelta1+ gamma-delta thymocytes from the thymus. The sample's subset: FACS-sorted CD3+ TCRalphabeta- TCRVdelta1+ TCRVdelta2- thymocytes. The sequence derives from a child less than two years old who had congenital heart surgery. For the CDR3, the DNA is TGTGCCTGTGACACCGGGACACGCTTCACGTACACCGATAAACTCATCTTT. It encodes CACDTGTRFTYTDKLIF.